The present T cell receptor beta chain was sequenced within a study of metastatic and nonmetastatic thyroid tumors. As for the study in general: The authors compared repertoires across blood and tumor or nodule tissue from malignant and benign thyroid patients.

Treatment of any kind had been given to no patient before thyroid surgery. The CDR3 length is 16 residues. V was pared by 1 base and J by 4 bases, with 7 bases of the junction left unmatched. Germline-derived CDR1 and CDR2 are DFQATT and SNEGSKA (reference sequence). In the authors' methods: The study took CDR3 differences across clinicopathological groups and made a distant-metastasis classifier for papillary thyroid cancer from them. Using MiXCR, TCRdb re-called clones from the PCR reads. These V and J calls originate from TCRdb's pipeline instead of the authors' own analysis. The sample has about 27,000 clones; around 17% are singletons. The study, taken as a whole, reports: Malignant thyroid tumors reportedly exceeded benign nodules significantly in TCR beta diversity, with the difference appearing in blood and tumor.

This clone was seen repeatedly, ten times or more. Antigen: not known. The chain is built from TRBV20-1 and TRBJ2-1; 10 bases line up with TRBD2. The specimen sequenced was blood. This receptor was taken from a male donor with papillary thyroid cancer or a benign thyroid nodule (not recorded which). Some clones in this sample may be carry-over from other donors' samples. CDR3 protein: CSARGTGLAAYNEQFF. The CDR3 DNA sequence: TGCAGTGCTAGAGGCACAGGACTAGCGGCGTACAATGAGCAGTTCTTC.